These T cell receptor beta chains were read from a single sample in a study of T-cell memory formation after mild COVID-19. TCRdb re-called the 5' RACE reads with MiXCR, one entry per CDR3 protein. The table lists 250,000 to 300,000 distinct CDR3 sequences, 15% to 20% of them singletons. Sequencing was performed on PBMCs or a T cell subset sorted from them (not recorded which). The source is a man aged 18 to 29 who had mild COVID-19 (a few samples of this study predate the infection). Cell type and time point are not known. CDR3s include the opening cysteine and the closing phenylalanine or tryptophan. The D gene is left open where the match is weak. Where a row states a size, it is once, few, many or the class of an expanded clone; other rows omit it.

D gene	J gene	V gene	clone size	CDR3 protein	CDR3 DNA
TRBD2	TRBJ2-3	TRBV3-1	few	CASSQDRASGGLSTDTQYF	TGTGCCAGCAGCCAAGATAGGGCTAGCGGGGGGCTTAGCACAGATACGCAGTATTTT
TRBD2	TRBJ2-1	TRBV7-3	-	CASSTKPRGLANEQFF	TGTGCCAGCAGCACAAAGCCCCGTGGACTAGCCAATGAGCAGTTCTTC
-	TRBJ1-1	TRBV12-5	-	CARIGGNTEAFF	TGTGCTAGGATCGGGGGGAACACTGAAGCTTTCTTT
-	TRBJ2-5	TRBV5-1	few	CASSPAPGQDPQETQYF	TGCGCCAGCAGCCCGGCCCCCGGGCAGGACCCTCAAGAGACCCAGTACTTC
TRBD2	TRBJ2-7	TRBV5-1	-	CASSLGLRGSSYEQYF	TGCGCCAGCAGCTTGGGTCTGCGGGGGAGCTCCTACGAGCAGTACTTC
TRBD2	TRBJ2-1	TRBV5-1	-	CASSGGLAGLNEQFF	TGCGCCAGCAGCGGGGGGCTAGCGGGGCTCAATGAGCAGTTCTTC
-	TRBJ2-1	TRBV3-1	-	CASSLRSMGWELRWNEQFF	TGTGCCAGCAGCCTGCGGTCGATGGGTTGGGAGTTGAGGTGGAATGAGCAGTTCTTC
-	TRBJ2-4	TRBV4-1	-	CASSQRDVTVGNIQYF	TGCGCCAGCAGCCAACGGGACGTTACGGTGGGCAACATTCAGTACTTC
-	TRBJ1-1	TRBV9	-	CASSVGLVALGAEAFF	TGTGCCAGCAGCGTAGGACTCGTGGCTTTAGGCGCTGAAGCTTTCTTT
TRBD1	TRBJ1-1	TRBV7-3	-	CASSSDRQTEAFF	TGTGCCAGCAGCTCGGACAGGCAAACTGAAGCTTTCTTT
-	TRBJ2-3	TRBV2	-	CAGRNRAWGTDTQYF	TGTGCCGGCAGGAACAGGGCGTGGGGCACAGATACGCAGTATTTT
-	TRBJ1-4	TRBV27	few	CASSRPSPGEKLFF	TGTGCCAGCAGTCGACCCAGCCCTGGGGAAAAACTGTTTTTT
TRBD1	TRBJ2-2	TRBV27	few	CASSGTGVNTGELFF	TGTGCCAGCAGCGGGACAGGGGTGAACACCGGGGAGCTGTTTTTT
-	TRBJ1-2	TRBV3-1	few	CASSQEVLWGYTF	TGTGCCAGCAGCCAAGAGGTCCTGTGGGGCTACACCTTC
-	TRBJ1-6	TRBV4-3	-	CASSRHPVDASDNSPLHF	TGCGCCAGCAGCCGCCACCCGGTTGACGCGTCTGATAATTCACCCCTCCACTTT
TRBD1	TRBJ1-1	TRBV4-1	few	CASSQTFLTGGHTEAFF	TGCGCCAGCAGCCAAACCTTTTTGACAGGGGGTCACACTGAAGCTTTCTTT
-	TRBJ2-3	TRBV5-1	many	CASSSNYGADTQYF	TGCGCCAGCAGCTCAAACTACGGGGCAGATACGCAGTATTTT
-	TRBJ2-5	TRBV5-1	few	CASSFGDSYQETQYF	TGCGCCAGCAGCTTCGGGGATTCGTACCAAGAGACCCAGTACTTC
-	TRBJ1-2	TRBV5-1	-	CASNPEGVDGYTF	TGCGCCAGCAACCCTGAGGGGGTGGATGGCTACACCTTC
-	TRBJ1-4	TRBV3-1	many	CASSPYPRRANEKLFF	TGTGCCAGCAGCCCCTATCCCCGCAGGGCTAATGAAAAACTGTTTTTT
-	TRBJ2-1	TRBV7-9	many	CASSLEREQFF	TGTGCCAGCAGCTTGGAGCGAGAGCAGTTCTTC
TRBD1	TRBJ1-2	TRBV7-2	many	CASSAREGARDGYTF	TGTGCCAGCAGCGCCCGGGAGGGGGCGCGGGATGGCTACACCTTC
-	TRBJ1-6	TRBV18	-	CASSGGASSYNSPLHF	TGTGCCAGCTCGGGAGGGGCTAGCTCCTATAATTCACCCCTCCACTTT
-	TRBJ2-3	TRBV29-1	many	CSVNRVDTQYF	TGCAGCGTCAACAGGGTAGATACGCAGTATTTT
TRBD1	TRBJ2-1	TRBV7-9	many	CASSLGTGGQFF	TGTGCCAGCAGCTTAGGGACAGGAGGGCAGTTCTTC
-	TRBJ2-7	TRBV4-3	many	CASSQDTADYEQYF	TGCGCCAGCAGCCAAGATACGGCGGACTACGAGCAGTACTTC
TRBD1	TRBJ2-2	TRBV4-2	-	CASSLQDRAGELFF	TGTGCCAGCAGCTTACAGGACAGGGCCGGGGAGCTGTTTTTT
-	TRBJ1-5	TRBV4-1	-	CASSQDGDSNQPQHF	TGCGCCAGCAGCCAAGATGGGGATAGCAATCAGCCCCAGCATTTT
-	TRBJ2-2	TRBV7-2	many	CASSLAASEGGELFF	TGTGCCAGCAGCTTAGCGGCCAGCGAAGGCGGGGAGCTGTTTTTT
TRBD1	TRBJ2-7	TRBV7-8	-	CASSPGTADEQYF	TGTGCCAGCAGCCCCGGGACAGCCGACGAGCAGTACTTC
-	TRBJ2-5	TRBV7-2	many	CASTEDNQETQYF	TGTGCCAGCACTGAAGACAACCAAGAGACCCAGTACTTC
TRBD2	TRBJ2-5	TRBV7-9	-	CASRAPGTRGQETQYF	TGTGCCAGCAGAGCACCCGGGACTAGGGGGCAAGAGACCCAGTACTTC
TRBD2	TRBJ2-5	TRBV13	-	CASSWGLAGEETQYF	TGTGCCAGCAGCTGGGGACTAGCGGGGGAAGAGACCCAGTACTTC
-	TRBJ1-5	TRBV10-3	-	CAISEDRTKQPQHF	TGTGCCATCAGTGAGGACAGGACTAAGCAGCCCCAGCATTTT
TRBD1	TRBJ2-4	TRBV6-2/TRBV6-3	-	CASSTGQGAKNIQYF	TGTGCCAGCAGTACAGGACAGGGGGCCAAAAACATTCAGTACTTC
-	TRBJ1-5	TRBV30	few	CAWSVGQRGVQPQHF	TGTGCCTGGAGTGTAGGACAGAGGGGGGTCCAGCCCCAGCATTTT
-	TRBJ2-7	TRBV4-1	few	CASSQEGSQAYEQYF	TGCGCCAGCAGCCAAGAGGGCAGCCAGGCCTACGAGCAGTACTTC
-	TRBJ1-1	TRBV12-3/TRBV12-4	-	CASSRGSEAFF	TGTGCCAGCAGTCGGGGAAGTGAAGCTTTCTTT
-	TRBJ1-1	TRBV25-1	many	CASSVENTEAFF	TGTGCCAGCAGTGTAGAGAACACTGAAGCTTTCTTT
-	TRBJ1-2	TRBV4-3	-	CASSQDPGSGGYTF	TGCGCCAGCAGCCAAGATCCAGGGTCTGGCGGCTACACCTTC
TRBD2	TRBJ2-7	TRBV18	-	CASSPQRGYEQYF	TGTGCCAGCTCACCCCAGCGGGGTTACGAGCAGTACTTC
-	TRBJ1-2	TRBV12-3/TRBV12-4	-	CASRPGGGGYTF	TGTGCCAGCAGACCGGGGGGTGGGGGCTACACCTTC
-	TRBJ2-1	TRBV7-2	many	CASSLERTENEQFF	TGTGCCAGCAGCTTAGAGAGGACAGAGAATGAGCAGTTCTTC
-	TRBJ2-3	TRBV12-3/TRBV12-4	few	CASSNPGLLVRGTQYF	TGTGCCAGCAGCAACCCGGGACTCTTGGTACGCGGTACGCAGTATTTT
TRBD1	TRBJ1-1	TRBV7-6	few	CASSLDDRGKGYTEAFF	TGTGCCAGCAGCTTAGATGACAGGGGGAAAGGGTACACTGAAGCTTTCTTT
-	TRBJ1-1	TRBV4-1	-	CASSQHRAATEAFF	TGCGCCAGCAGCCAGCACAGGGCGGCCACTGAAGCTTTCTTT
-	TRBJ1-5	TRBV19	-	CASRVWQPQHF	TGTGCCAGTAGAGTATGGCAGCCCCAGCATTTT
-	TRBJ1-1	TRBV5-1	once	CASSLTPSEAFF	TGCGCCAGCAGCTTGACCCCCTCTGAAGCTTTCTTT
TRBD2	TRBJ2-1	TRBV5-1	-	CASSLTGGPYTEQFF	TGCGCCAGCAGCTTAACGGGGGGACCTTACACTGAGCAGTTCTTC
-	TRBJ1-5	TRBV5-6	few	CASSLGEYQPQHF	TGTGCCAGCAGCTTGGGGGAGTACCAGCCCCAGCATTTT
TRBD2	TRBJ2-1	TRBV5-1	few	CASRGLAGTYNEQFF	TGCGCCAGCAGGGGACTAGCGGGCACCTACAATGAGCAGTTCTTC
-	TRBJ1-5	TRBV28	-	CASSFAINQPQHF	TGTGCCAGCAGTTTTGCGATCAATCAGCCCCAGCATTTT
-	TRBJ2-1	TRBV6-2/TRBV6-3	-	CASSTNNEQFF	TGTGCCAGCAGTACCAACAATGAGCAGTTCTTC
TRBD1	TRBJ2-3	TRBV29-1	-	CSVEITGGSTDTQYF	TGCAGCGTTGAAATTACAGGGGGTAGCACAGATACGCAGTATTTT
TRBD1	TRBJ1-5	TRBV12-3/TRBV12-4	many	CASSLTGEGQPQHF	TGTGCCAGCAGTCTAACAGGGGAAGGGCAGCCCCAGCATTTT
-	TRBJ1-5	TRBV18	-	CASSPTGLGNQPQHF	TGTGCCAGCTCACCAACGGGGCTTGGCAATCAGCCCCAGCATTTT
-	TRBJ1-2	TRBV11-2	many	CASSLVAANYGYTF	TGTGCCAGCAGCTTAGTGGCAGCGAACTATGGCTACACCTTC
TRBD2	TRBJ2-1	TRBV11-3	many	CASSLTSGAYNEQFF	TGTGCCAGCAGCTTAACTAGCGGGGCCTACAATGAGCAGTTCTTC